This T cell receptor (beta chain) was recovered during a study of T cell changes during pregnancy in multiple sclerosis. Data came from immunoSEQ multiplex PCR; TCRdb stores just in-frame clones and leaves some out. The sample carries tens of thousands of clones, 70% to 90% recorded once. This clone was detected only a few times. After removal of 3 bases from V and 5 bases from J, the junction contained 4 bases not matched to a gene. The CDR3 totals 16 residues. CDR1 is LGHNA and CDR2 is YNFKEQ in the germline V gene. The chain couples TRBV4-2 to TRBJ2-1, with 13 bases identical to TRBD2. The origin of this receptor is a female donor in good health, enrolled as a control in a pregnancy study. The input for sequencing was CD8+ T cells from peripheral blood mononuclear cells, taken after pregnancy. DNA of the CDR3: TGTGCCAGCAGCCAGGGGACTAGCGGGGTGAACAATGAGCAGTTCTTC. Translation gives CASSQGTSGVNNEQFF.